The 20 T cell receptor beta chains presented below share a single source sample, sequenced in a study of type 1 regulatory T cells. No antigen has been identified for these receptors. TCRdb reprocessed the reads via MiXCR and lists one record per CDR3 protein. The data hold 25,000 or so distinct CDR3 sequences, with 55% to 80% observed a single time. The specimen was cultured T cells, either the whole culture or a sorted T cell fraction (not recorded which). Regarding subset: Tr1-enriched cell product generated in vitro against host alloantigens. The receptors originated from a human donor in good health.

This clonotype was seen a few times. V usage is TRBV7-9 and J usage is TRBJ2-7, with TRBD1 as a possible D gene (5 bases). Per germline, CDR1 SEHNR and CDR2 FQNEAQ (reference sequence). This CDR3 contains 15 residues. V was clipped by 5 bases and J by 3 bases, with 17 bases between them. The CDR3 bases are TGTGCCAGCAGCCTGGGGCAGGTCGCCTTCTACGAGCAGTACTTC. Translation gives CASSLGQVAFYEQYF.

This chain joins TRBV2 and TRBJ2-3; tentatively, D is TRBD1 or TRBD2 (5 bases each). This CDR3 spans 8 amino acids. Germline CDR1 is SNHLY and CDR2 is FYNNEI. V shed 8 bases and J shed 13 bases, with 7 bases lying between them. In DNA form, the CDR3 reads TGTGCCAGCGGGACGGAGTATTTT. Translation gives CASGTEYF.

The V gene is TRBV15, the J gene TRBJ1-2; 7 bases are a match to TRBD1. J was trimmed by 7 bases and V by 4 bases; bases with no gene match: 9. The CDR3 has 14 residues. Per germline, CDR1 LNHNV and CDR2 YYDKDF (reference sequence). The CDR3, as DNA: TGTGCCACCAGCATATCCACAGGGGTGGGTGGCTACACCTTC. Encoded protein: CATSISTGVGGYTF.

The CDR3 reads CASSPTDRKNTEAFF. For the CDR3, the DNA is TGCGCCAGCAGCCCTACCGACAGGAAGAACACTGAAGCTTTCTTT. This chain connects TRBV5-1 to TRBJ1-1; perhaps TRBD1 as D (6 bases). The CDR3 is 15 residues long. Trimming removed 4 bases at V and 1 base at J, with 14 bases between. CDR1 and CDR2 from the germline V gene are SGHRS and YFSETQ.

This rearrangement joins TRBV20-1 to TRBJ2-5, with D perhaps TRBD2 (6 bases). The V gene lost 0 bases and the J gene lost 2 bases, with 13 bases spanning the gap. The CDR3 is 15 amino acids. Germline CDR1 is DFQATT and CDR2 is SNEGSKA (reference sequence). CDR3 region: CSARDRLRGQETQYF. CDR3 bases: TGCAGTGCTAGAGATCGACTGCGGGGACAAGAGACCCAGTACTTC.

This clonotype is categorized as medium-sized. This chain uses TRBV4-1 with TRBJ2-3; 12 nucleotides match TRBD2. Trimming cost V 4 bases and J 7 bases; bases outside gene matches: 6. Germline V lookup: CDR1 MGHRA, CDR2 YSYEKL. The CDR3 is 15 residues long. CDR3 sequence (DNA): TGCGCCAGCAGCCCCGGACTAGCGGGGACCAATACGCAGTATTTT. Translation gives CASSPGLAGTNTQYF.

CDR3 in DNA: TGTGCCAGCAGTAAGCCCGGGACAGGGGTCGTCCACGAGCAGTACTTC. This translates into CASSKPGTGVVHEQYF. The chain couples TRBV6-2 or TRBV6-3 to TRBJ2-7, with 10 bases matching TRBD1. CDR1 MNHEY and CDR2 SVGEGT come from the germline V gene. The CDR3 extends over 16 amino acids. V lost 5 bases to trimming and J lost 5 bases; unmatched junction nucleotides: 12.

The chain couples TRBV6-5 to TRBJ2-2; either TRBD1 or TRBD2 may supply D (6 bases each). Trimming stripped 2 bases from V and 6 bases from J, with 10 bases between. The CDR3 spans 14 residues. Germline values: CDR1 MNHEY, CDR2 SVGAGI. The CDR3 nucleotides read TGTGCCAGCAGTTACGTTGGGGGGCCCGGGGAGCTGTTTTTT. Translated: CASSYVGGPGELFF.

Comments on this clonotype: One end of the junction varies from germline; a read error may be responsible. The CDR3 sequence is CASSSLPHDQYF. In DNA form, the CDR3 reads TGTGCCAGCAGCTCACTCCCCCACGACCAGTACTTC. The chain uses TRBV7-2 and TRBJ2-7; D not resolved. Germline loops: CDR1 SGHTA, CDR2 FQGNSA. This CDR3 comprises 12 residues.

V and J are TRBV7-9 and TRBJ2-2; D gene ambiguous. The V gene lost 5 bases and the J gene lost 4 bases, with 5 bases spanning the gap. CDR3 length: 12 residues. CDR1 is SEHNR, CDR2 FQNEAQ, per germline (reference sequence). DNA of the CDR3: TGTGCCAGCAGCCCTTTCACCGGGGAGCTGTTTTTT. It yields the protein CASSPFTGELFF.

This clonotype appeared once. This CDR3 is CASSLGAGGTQYF. CDR3 bases: TGTGCCAGCAGCTTGGGAGCAGGGGGAACGCAGTATTTT. The chain combines TRBV5-4 with TRBJ2-3; TRBD1 aligns across 7 bases. Germline V CDR1 and CDR2: SGHNT, YYREEE (reference sequence). This CDR3 has 13 residues. Germline trimming cut 0 bases from V and 9 bases from J; bases unmatched to any gene: 4.

V and J are TRBV4-1 and TRBJ1-2; a possible D gene is TRBD1 (6 bases). Germline V gene data show CDR1 as MGHRA and CDR2 as YSYEKL. The CDR3 totals 14 residues. The germline V and J ends were trimmed by 4 bases and 4 bases, with 13 bases remaining between them. As DNA, the CDR3 is TGCGCCAGCAGCCCCCCGGGGGGGGCCTATGGCTACACCTTC. Protein sequence: CASSPPGGAYGYTF.

By its share, this clonotype is medium-sized (0.01 to 0.1%). This chain uses TRBV21-1 with TRBJ2-3. TRBV21-1 is labeled a pseudogene. The CDR3 runs to 10 residues. The CDR3 nucleotides read TGTGCCAGCAGCAATGATACGCAGTATTTT. Translation: CASSNDTQYF.

The V call is TRBV7-8, the J call TRBJ2-7; D possibly corresponds to TRBD1 (5 bases). V lost 5 bases, J lost 7 bases, and 15 bases lay in between. Germline V lookup: CDR1 SGHVS, CDR2 FQNEAQ. The CDR3 runs to 13 residues. CDR3 loop: CASSLDIYVEQYF. The CDR3 DNA reads as TGTGCCAGCAGCCTGGACATTTACGTAGAGCAGTACTTC.

The genes are TRBV11-3 and TRBJ2-3, with D uncertain. Looked up from germline, CDR1 is SGHNT and CDR2 is YENEEA. CDR3 size: 16 residues. The germline V and J ends were trimmed by 5 bases and 4 bases, with 19 bases remaining between them. This CDR3 is CASSTIYKPSPDTQYF. DNA for the CDR3: TGTGCCAGCAGCACCATCTACAAACCGTCCCCAGATACGCAGTATTTT.

V and J are TRBV21-1 and TRBJ1-2; the table names TRBD1, a call not compared with the DNA. TRBV21-1 represents a pseudogene. The CDR3 totals 16 residues. CDR3 in DNA: TGTGCCAGCAGTCCCTCTAGGACAGAGCCTAACTATGGCTACACCTTC. Translated, it gives CASSPSRTEPNYGYTF.

The chain links TRBV9 to TRBJ2-7; TRBD2 matches at 9 bases. The CDR3 has 15 residues. The junction had 6 bases not matched to a gene; V was cut back by 2 bases and J by 3 bases. The germline gives CDR1 SGDLS, CDR2 YYNGEE. The CDR3 spells CASSVASGTLYEQYF. The CDR3 DNA reads TGTGCCAGCAGCGTCGCTAGCGGGACCCTCTACGAGCAGTACTTC.

V is TRBV28 and J is TRBJ2-2; no definite D call. This CDR3 has 15 residues. The germline V gene encodes CDR1 MDHEN and CDR2 SYDVKM. Trimming took off 2 bases at V and 0 bases at J, with 7 bases between the two ends. The CDR3 DNA reads TGTGCCAGCAGTTTAGCGGCAGCGAACACCGGGGAGCTGTTTTTT. Protein product: CASSLAAANTGELFF.

This CDR3 is CGVYSQSTEAFF. In nucleotides, the CDR3 is TGCGGGGTCTACTCCCAGAGCACTGAAGCTTTCTTT. The genes are TRBV20-1 and TRBJ1-1; the D is unclear. The CDR3 totals 12 residues. Germline-derived CDR1 and CDR2 are DFQATT and SNEGSKA (reference sequence).

The rearrangement joins TRBV10-3 to TRBJ2-1; TRBD2 agrees at 13 bases. Germline values: CDR1 ENHRY, CDR2 SYGVKD. This CDR3 comprises 16 residues. The V gene end was trimmed by 6 bases and the J gene end by 5 bases; junction bases not matched to a gene: 7. The DNA of the CDR3 is TGTGCCATCAGAACTAGCGGGGGGGGCCTGGACAATGAGCAGTTCTTC. Translated: CAIRTSGGGLDNEQFF.